This T cell receptor (beta chain) is drawn from a study of blood T cell repertoires in COVID-19. Study overall: The United States, Italy and Spain provided the acute and convalescent COVID-19 samples. In each case, the material was cDNA or gDNA derived from T cells, B-cell-depleted T cells, or PBMCs.

One Seattle source followed patients from active infection through their disease course. Original analysis: Amplified reference gene primers provided the basis for estimating nucleated cell counts. Sequencing used immunoSEQ multiplex PCR; TCRdb keeps in-frame clones, though not all of them. V and J calls and clone size come straight from that table; D and trimming were deduced from the DNA. The sample holds fewer than 100,000 clones; roughly 85% are singletons and the top ten take roughly 9.1%. The TCR was taken from a man aged 45-60 years with COVID-19, enrolled during active disease. The material sequenced was peripheral blood.

The CDR3 nucleotides read TGTGCCAGCAGTCTAGGCTCAGGGTGGGAGACCCAGTACTTC. Translating gives CASSLGSGWETQYF. V gene TRBV7-9 combines with J gene TRBJ2-5, with D maybe TRBD1 (5 bases). CDR3 size: 14 residues. Deletions cut 6 bases from V and 5 bases from J, with 16 bases between. Looked up from germline, CDR1 is SEHNR and CDR2 is FQNEAQ (reference sequence). Using reference TRBV7-9 and TRBJ2-5 for the parts outside the CDR3, the full variable domain is DTGVSQNPRHKITKRGQNVTFRCDPISEHNRLYWYRQTLGQGPEFLTYFQNEAQLEKSRLLSDRFSAERPKGSFSTLEIQRTEQGDSAMYLCASSLGSGWETQYFGPGTRLLVL.